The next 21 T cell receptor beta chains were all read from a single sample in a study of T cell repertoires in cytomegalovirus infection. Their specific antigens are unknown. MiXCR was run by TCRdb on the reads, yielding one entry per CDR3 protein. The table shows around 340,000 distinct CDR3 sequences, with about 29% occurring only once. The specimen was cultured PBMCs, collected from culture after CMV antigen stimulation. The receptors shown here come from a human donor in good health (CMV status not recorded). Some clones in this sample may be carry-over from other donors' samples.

The CDR3 region is CASSLAPAGGSNYEQYF. The CDR3 bases are TGTGCCAGCAGCTTAGCGCCGGCGGGAGGGTCCAATTACGAGCAGTACTTC. The V call is TRBV7-6, the J call TRBJ2-7; 9 bases fit TRBD2. V shed 0 bases and J 4 bases; nucleotides not matched to a gene: 10. The CDR3 runs to 17 residues. Germline lookup yields CDR1 SGHVS and CDR2 FNYEAQ.

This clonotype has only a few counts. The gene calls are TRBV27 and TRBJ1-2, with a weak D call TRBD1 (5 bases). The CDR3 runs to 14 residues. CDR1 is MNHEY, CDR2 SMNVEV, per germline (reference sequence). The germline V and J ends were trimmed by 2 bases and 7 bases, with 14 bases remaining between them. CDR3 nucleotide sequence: TGTGCCAGCAGTTTAGTTCGGGGGAATGGTGGCTACACCTTC. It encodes CASSLVRGNGGYTF.

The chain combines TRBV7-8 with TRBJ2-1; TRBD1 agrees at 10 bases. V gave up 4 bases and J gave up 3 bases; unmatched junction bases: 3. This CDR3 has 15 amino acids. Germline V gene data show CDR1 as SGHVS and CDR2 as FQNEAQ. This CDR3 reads CASSWGQGYYNEQFF. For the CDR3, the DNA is TGTGCCAGCAGCTGGGGACAGGGGTACTACAATGAGCAGTTCTTC.

CDR3 sequence (DNA): TGTGCCAGCAGTTTATGGTGGGGGCACCAAGAGACCCAGTACTTC. It codes for CASSLWWGHQETQYF. The V call is TRBV28, the J call TRBJ2-5, with D possibly TRBD1 on 6 matching bases. Trimming pared 0 bases from V and 0 bases from J, leaving 8 bases between. Germline V gene sequence: CDR1 MDHEN, CDR2 SYDVKM. CDR3 size: 15 residues.

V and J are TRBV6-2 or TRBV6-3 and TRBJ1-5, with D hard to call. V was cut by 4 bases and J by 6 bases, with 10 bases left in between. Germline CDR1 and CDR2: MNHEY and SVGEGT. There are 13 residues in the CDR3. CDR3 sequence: CASSSGPLQPQHF. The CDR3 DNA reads TGTGCCAGCAGTTCCGGGCCGCTTCAGCCCCAGCATTTT.

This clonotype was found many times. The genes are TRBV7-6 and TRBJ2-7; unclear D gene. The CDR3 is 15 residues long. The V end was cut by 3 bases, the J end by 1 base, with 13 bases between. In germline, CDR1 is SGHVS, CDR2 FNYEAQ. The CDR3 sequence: CASSLAGPQSYEQYF. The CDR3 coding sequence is TGTGCCAGCAGCTTGGCCGGCCCGCAGTCCTACGAGCAGTACTTC.

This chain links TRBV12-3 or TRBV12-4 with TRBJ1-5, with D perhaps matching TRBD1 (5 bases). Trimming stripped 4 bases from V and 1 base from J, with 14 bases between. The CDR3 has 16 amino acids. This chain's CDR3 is CASSWGRSLSNQPQHF. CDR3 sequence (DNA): TGTGCCAGCAGTTGGGGACGTTCATTGAGCAATCAGCCCCAGCATTTT.

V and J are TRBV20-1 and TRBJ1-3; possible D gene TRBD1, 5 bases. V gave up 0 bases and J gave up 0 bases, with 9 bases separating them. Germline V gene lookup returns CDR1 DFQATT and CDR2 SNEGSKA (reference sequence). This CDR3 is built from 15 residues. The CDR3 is CSARENRYSGNTIYF. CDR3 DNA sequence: TGCAGTGCTAGAGAGAACAGGTACTCTGGAAACACCATATATTTT.

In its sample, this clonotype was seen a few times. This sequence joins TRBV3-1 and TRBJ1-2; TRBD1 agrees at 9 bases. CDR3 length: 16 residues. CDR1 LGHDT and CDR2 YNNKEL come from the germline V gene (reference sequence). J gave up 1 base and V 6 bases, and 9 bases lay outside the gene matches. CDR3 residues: CASRGGYRGHNYGYTF. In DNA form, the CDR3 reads TGTGCCAGCAGGGGCGGATACAGGGGGCATAACTATGGCTACACCTTC.

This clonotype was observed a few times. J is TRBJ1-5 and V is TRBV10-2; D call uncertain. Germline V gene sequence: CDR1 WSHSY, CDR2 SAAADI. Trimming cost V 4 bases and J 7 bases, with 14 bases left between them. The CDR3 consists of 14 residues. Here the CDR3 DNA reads TGCGCCAGCAGTGCGTCGAACGACTTACAGCCCCAGCATTTT. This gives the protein CASSASNDLQPQHF.

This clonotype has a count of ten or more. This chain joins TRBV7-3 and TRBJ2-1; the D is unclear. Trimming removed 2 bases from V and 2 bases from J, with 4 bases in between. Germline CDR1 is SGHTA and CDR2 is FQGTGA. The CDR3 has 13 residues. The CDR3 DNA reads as TGTGCCAGCAGCTTAGAAGCCTACAATGAGCAGTTCTTC. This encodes CASSLEAYNEQFF.

CDR3 DNA: TGTGCCATCAGTCCTACAGCACAGGGACCCAATTCACCCCTCCACTTT. Translating it yields CAISPTAQGPNSPLHF. The V and J genes are TRBV10-3 and TRBJ1-6; a possible D gene is TRBD1 (6 bases). The CDR3 has 16 residues. CDR1 ENHRY and CDR2 SYGVKD come from the germline V gene. The V gene lost 5 bases and the J gene lost 7 bases, with 18 bases spanning the gap.

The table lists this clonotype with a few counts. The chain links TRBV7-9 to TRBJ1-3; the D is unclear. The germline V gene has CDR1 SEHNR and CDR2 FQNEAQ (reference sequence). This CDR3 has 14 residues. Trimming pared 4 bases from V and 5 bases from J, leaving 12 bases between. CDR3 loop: CASSSTQHRNTIYF. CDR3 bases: TGTGCCAGCAGCTCGACCCAACACCGAAACACCATATATTTT.

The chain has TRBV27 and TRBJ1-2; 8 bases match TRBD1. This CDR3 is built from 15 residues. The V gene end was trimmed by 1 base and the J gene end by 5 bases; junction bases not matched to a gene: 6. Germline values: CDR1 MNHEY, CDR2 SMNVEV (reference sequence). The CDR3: CASSLLDRVKYGYTF. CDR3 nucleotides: TGTGCCAGCAGTTTATTGGACAGGGTTAAATATGGCTACACCTTC.

The CDR3 region is CASNPDSGRNNEQFF. CDR3 DNA sequence: TGTGCCAGCAACCCCGACTCCGGGAGGAACAATGAGCAGTTCTTC. The J gene is TRBJ2-1, the V gene TRBV4-2, with 7 nucleotides matching TRBD2. Germline assignment: CDR1 LGHNA and CDR2 YNFKEQ. There are 15 residues in the CDR3. J gave up 5 bases and V 7 bases, and 11 bases lay outside the gene matches.

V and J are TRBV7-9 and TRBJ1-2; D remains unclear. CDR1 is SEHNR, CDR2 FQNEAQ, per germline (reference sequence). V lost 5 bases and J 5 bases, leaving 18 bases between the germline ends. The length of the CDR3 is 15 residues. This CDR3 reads CASSPWTRDYYGYTF. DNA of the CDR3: TGTGCCAGCAGCCCCTGGACCCGAGACTATTATGGCTACACCTTC.

The CDR3 region has the DNA TGTGCCAGCTTCTCCTATAAGTCCCCCACAGATACGCAGTATTTT. This codes for CASFSYKSPTDTQYF. The rearrangement joins TRBV6-5 to TRBJ2-3, with unresolved D. The germline V gene encodes CDR1 MNHEY and CDR2 SVGAGI. This CDR3 has 15 amino acids. With 8 bases removed from V and 2 bases from J, the gap between germline ends came to 17 bases.

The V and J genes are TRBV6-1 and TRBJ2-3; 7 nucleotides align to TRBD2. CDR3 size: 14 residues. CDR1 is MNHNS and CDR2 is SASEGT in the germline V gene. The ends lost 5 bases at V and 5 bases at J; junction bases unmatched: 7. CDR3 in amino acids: CASSRMGGRDTQYF. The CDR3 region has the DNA TGTGCCAGCAGTCGGATGGGGGGGAGAGATACGCAGTATTTT.

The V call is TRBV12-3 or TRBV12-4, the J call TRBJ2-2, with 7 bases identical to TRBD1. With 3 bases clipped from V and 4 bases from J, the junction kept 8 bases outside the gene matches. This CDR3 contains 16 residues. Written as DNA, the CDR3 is TGTGCCAGCAGTTTTTCCGGACAGGCGACCACCGGGGAGCTGTTTTTT. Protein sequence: CASSFSGQATTGELFF.

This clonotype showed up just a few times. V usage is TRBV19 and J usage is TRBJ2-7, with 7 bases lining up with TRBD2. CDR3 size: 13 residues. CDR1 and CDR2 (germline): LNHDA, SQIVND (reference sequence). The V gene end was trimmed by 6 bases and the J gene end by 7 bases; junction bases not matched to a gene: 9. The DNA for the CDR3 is TGTGCCAGTAGCAAAGGAAGAGCGGGGGAGCAGTACTTC. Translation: CASSKGRAGEQYF.

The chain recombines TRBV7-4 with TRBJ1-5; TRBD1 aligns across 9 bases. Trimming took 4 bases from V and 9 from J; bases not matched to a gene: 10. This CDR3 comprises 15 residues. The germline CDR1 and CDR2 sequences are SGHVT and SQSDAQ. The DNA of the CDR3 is TGTGCCAGCAGCTCCAACCGGGACAGGGCACGGCCCCAGCATTTT. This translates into CASSSNRDRARPQHF. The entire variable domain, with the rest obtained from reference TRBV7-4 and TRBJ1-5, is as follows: GAGVSQSPRYKVAKRGRDVALRCDSISGHVTLYWYRQTLGQGSEVLTYSQSDAQRDKSGRPSGRFSAERPERSVSTLKIQRTEQGDSAVYLCASSSNRDRARPQHFGDGTRLSIL.